The 31 T cell receptor beta chains below were found in one sample sequenced in a study of blood T cell repertoires in COVID-19. The repertoire was sequenced with immunoSEQ multiplex PCR; TCRdb's copy has only in-frame clones and lacks some. Among approximately 63,000 clones, approximately 92% were seen once, and the ten largest hold 15% to 20%. Sequencing input: peripheral blood. These TCRs come from an older woman with COVID-19, enrolled during active disease.

This clone was recorded only once. This chain connects TRBV3-1 (or the pseudogene TRBV3-2) to TRBJ2-5; D is uncertain. Germline lookup yields CDR1 LGHDT and CDR2 YNNKEL (reference sequence). This CDR3 contains 14 residues. Trimming removed 2 bases from V and 1 base from J, with 8 bases in between. CDR3 protein: CASSQRRSQETQYF. The CDR3 DNA reads TGTGCCAGCAGCCAACGACGGAGCCAAGAGACCCAGTACTTC.

This clone was picked up one time. V is TRBV9 and J is TRBJ1-4; possible D gene TRBD1, 5 bases. Trimming took 4 bases from V and 7 from J, leaving 17 bases between them. CDR3 length equals 15 residues. Germline loops: CDR1 SGDLS, CDR2 YYNGEE. CDR3 protein: CASSQSGSEGEKLFF. The CDR3 DNA sequence: TGTGCCAGCAGCCAGTCAGGGTCGGAAGGTGAAAAACTGTTTTTT.

The table lists this clone with a count of one. The chain recombines TRBV24-1 with TRBJ1-5; 9 bases line up with TRBD1. Per germline, CDR1 KGHDR and CDR2 SFDVKD. The CDR3 has 13 residues. The V gene end was trimmed by 5 bases and the J gene end by 5 bases; junction bases not matched to a gene: 0. CDR3 DNA: TGTGCCACCAGTGGGACAGGGGATCAGCCCCAGCATTTT. Its translation is CATSGTGDQPQHF.

The chain links TRBV4-3 to TRBJ1-6, with 7 bases fitting TRBD1. This CDR3 is 17 amino acids long. J gave up 7 bases and V 1 base, and 10 bases lay outside the gene matches. Germline V gene lookup returns CDR1 LGHNA and CDR2 YSLEER. The CDR3 loop reads CASSQAAGGQSNSPLHF. CDR3 DNA: TGCGCCAGCAGCCAAGCAGCCGGGGGACAGTCCAATTCACCCCTCCACTTT.

This clone was seen once. The J gene is TRBJ2-1, the V gene TRBV24-1; perhaps TRBD2 as D (7 bases). The germline V gene encodes CDR1 KGHDR and CDR2 SFDVKD. V lost 1 base and J lost 4, with 13 bases in between. The CDR3 is 16 residues long. The CDR3 bases are TGTGCCACCAGTGATTTAGGGGGGAGGGCGTACAATGAGCAGTTCTTC. This gives the protein CATSDLGGRAYNEQFF.

This chain joins TRBV6-2 or TRBV6-3 and TRBJ2-1; possible D gene TRBD2, 6 bases. V shed 4 bases and J shed 6 bases, with 7 bases lying between them. The CDR3 loop spans 12 amino acids. Germline-derived CDR1 and CDR2 are MNHEY and SVGEGT. CDR3 DNA: TGTGCCAGCAGTTTCGGGAGCAATGAGCAGTTCTTC. Amino acid sequence: CASSFGSNEQFF.

This chain uses TRBV28 with TRBJ2-5; 14 bases match TRBD2. CDR1 is MDHEN, CDR2 SYDVKM, per germline. The CDR3 sequence is 17 residues long. V dropped 5 bases and J dropped 7; count of bases not matched to a gene: 12. The CDR3 region is CASSQEWTSGRQGTQYF. The DNA for the CDR3 is TGTGCCAGCAGTCAGGAATGGACTAGCGGGAGGCAGGGGACCCAGTACTTC.

The chain links TRBV12-3 or TRBV12-4 to TRBJ2-5; 7 nucleotides match TRBD2. Trimming cost V 6 bases and J 6 bases; bases outside gene matches: 1. CDR3 length equals 11 residues. The CDR3 loop reads CASSGRQTQYF. DNA of the CDR3: TGTGCCAGCAGCGGGAGGCAGACCCAGTACTTC.

The chain carries TRBV21-1 and TRBJ1-5; the D call TRBD1 from the table was never checked on the DNA. TRBV21-1 is marked as a pseudogene. CDR3 length equals 20 residues. The CDR3 DNA follows: TGTGCCAGCAGCAAAGTTTTCAAAAGGGCAGGGCCCATTAGCAATCAGCCCCAGCATTTT. This translates into CASSKVFKRAGPISNQPQHF.

This chain uses TRBV9 with TRBJ2-7; D is unresolved. The V and J ends lost 3 bases and 3 bases respectively, with 25 bases between them. The CDR3 is made up of 18 amino acids. Germline V gene lookup returns CDR1 SGDLS and CDR2 YYNGEE. The CDR3 DNA follows: TGTGCCAGCAGCGAGCCTCCGCGAGGCCGTGAAAAAATCTACGAGCAGTACTTC. Its protein product is CASSEPPRGREKIYEQYF.

The chain recombines TRBV19 with TRBJ2-5; a weak D match, TRBD2 (6 bases). The CDR3 has 13 amino acids. V was shortened by 9 bases and J by 5 bases, with 16 bases between the two germline ends. Germline V gene sequence: CDR1 LNHDA, CDR2 SQIVND (reference sequence). The CDR3 is CASGGWRWETQYF. The DNA for the CDR3 is TGTGCCAGCGGGGGATGGCGATGGGAGACCCAGTACTTC.

This clone appeared a few times. The CDR3 DNA sequence: TGTGCCAGCAGTCCAACCCTCGACTATGTCTATGGCTACACCTTC. It codes for CASSPTLDYVYGYTF. The chain joins TRBV28 to TRBJ1-2; D gene uncertain. This CDR3 region has 15 residues. Trimming cost V 5 bases and J 4 bases, with 17 bases left between them. The germline gives CDR1 MDHEN, CDR2 SYDVKM.

The chain recombines TRBV6-5 with TRBJ1-5, with 9 bases that match TRBD1. Trimming removed 6 bases from V and 5 bases from J; junction bases left unmatched: 2. Germline CDR1 and CDR2: MNHEY and SVGAGI. The CDR3 runs to 13 residues. The DNA for the CDR3 is TGTGCCAGCAGCAGACAGGGGGATCAGCCCCAGCATTTT. Protein: CASSRQGDQPQHF.

This clone appeared a single time. This chain uses TRBV9 with TRBJ1-4; 7 positions match TRBD1. Unmatched junction bases numbered 8, after V lost 7 bases and J lost 2 bases. Per the germline V gene, CDR1 is SGDLS and CDR2 is YYNGEE. The CDR3 totals 15 residues. The CDR3 coding sequence is TGTGCCAGCGCTTCAGGGGGATCGACTAATGAAAAACTGTTTTTT. As protein: CASASGGSTNEKLFF.

This chain links TRBV19 with TRBJ2-7, with a possible D match to TRBD2 (6 bases). This CDR3 has 13 amino acids. Trimming pared 7 bases from V and 2 bases from J, leaving 12 bases between. Germline-derived CDR1 and CDR2 are LNHDA and SQIVND (reference sequence). CDR3 region: CASTPGTPYEQYF. Written as DNA, the CDR3 is TGTGCCAGTACCCCTGGGACTCCCTACGAGCAGTACTTC.

J is TRBJ2-7 and V is TRBV19, with D tentatively TRBD2 (6 bases). The CDR3 totals 17 residues. The V gene's germline CDR1 is LNHDA and CDR2 SQIVND (reference sequence). The V end lost 3 bases, the J end lost 0 bases, and 18 bases lay between the germline ends. CDR3 in amino acids: CASSMDAGGRSSYEQYF. The CDR3 DNA sequence: TGTGCCAGTAGTATGGACGCCGGGGGAAGGAGCTCCTACGAGCAGTACTTC.

This chain connects TRBV19 to TRBJ2-1; 11 bases match TRBD2. Germline trimming cut 5 bases from V and 8 bases from J; bases unmatched to any gene: 14. CDR3 length equals 17 residues. CDR1 and CDR2 from the germline V gene are LNHDA and SQIVND (reference sequence). The CDR3 spells CASSVNSGRALGDEQFF. CDR3 bases: TGTGCCAGTAGTGTTAATAGCGGGAGGGCCCTCGGGGATGAGCAGTTCTTC. Full variable domain (remainder filled in from reference TRBV19 and TRBJ2-1): DGGITQSPKYLFRKEGQNVTLSCEQNLNHDAMYWYRQDPGQGLRLIYYSQIVNDFQKGDIAEGYSVSREKKESFPLTVTSAQKNPTAFYLCASSVNSGRALGDEQFFGPGTRLTVL.

The chain employs TRBV6-6 and TRBJ1-2; no definite D call. V lost 0 bases and J lost 7, with 9 bases in between. The CDR3 consists of 13 residues. Germline V CDR1 and CDR2: MNHNY, SVGAGI (reference sequence). CDR3 nucleotide sequence: TGTGCCAGCAGTTACTCCGGGATATCTGGCTACACCTTC. Amino acid sequence: CASSYSGISGYTF.

The CDR3 sequence is CASSLLPTGGSNSPLHF. CDR3 coding DNA: TGTGCCAGCAGCTTACTCCCGACAGGGGGAAGTAATTCACCCCTCCACTTT. The V gene is TRBV7-2, the J gene TRBJ1-6; 9 nucleotides match TRBD1. V dropped 2 bases and J dropped 6; count of bases not matched to a gene: 8. CDR3 length: 17 residues. The V gene's germline CDR1 is SGHTA and CDR2 FQGNSA.

This chain connects TRBV30 to TRBJ1-6; D unclear. V lost 2 bases and J 0 bases, leaving 11 bases between the germline ends. This CDR3 contains 16 residues. CDR1 is GTSNPN and CDR2 is SVGIG in the germline V gene (reference sequence). CDR3 protein: CAWSSARGSYNSPLHF. The CDR3 DNA reads as TGTGCCTGGAGTAGCGCCCGGGGCTCCTATAATTCACCCCTCCACTTT.

The chain has TRBV25-1 and TRBJ2-3; 7 bases are a match to TRBD2. Trimming removed 2 bases from V and 0 bases from J; junction bases left unmatched: 2. CDR3 length equals 15 residues. Looked up from germline, CDR1 is MGHDK and CDR2 is SYGVNS. CDR3 DNA sequence: TGTGCCAGCAGTGAAGGGGGGGATAGCACAGATACGCAGTATTTT. It yields the protein CASSEGGDSTDTQYF.

The rearrangement links TRBV3-1 (or the pseudogene TRBV3-2) to TRBJ1-6, with a possible D match to TRBD1 (5 bases). This CDR3 spans 16 amino acids. Trimming pared 2 bases from V and 6 bases from J, leaving 14 bases between. CDR1 LGHDT and CDR2 YNNKEL come from the germline V gene (reference sequence). CDR3 sequence (DNA): TGTGCCAGCAGCCAATCCGCGACAGCCATTAATTCACCCCTCCACTTT. Translated: CASSQSATAINSPLHF.

This clone was detected only a few times. The rearrangement links TRBV5-5 to TRBJ2-7; possible D gene TRBD1, 6 bases. V dropped 0 bases and J dropped 0 bases, with 10 bases sitting between them. Germline V gene lookup returns CDR1 SGHKS and CDR2 YYEKEE (reference sequence). The CDR3 totals 15 residues. The CDR3 loop reads CASSLVGGSSYEQYF. CDR3 coding DNA: TGTGCCAGCAGCTTGGTAGGGGGTAGCTCCTACGAGCAGTACTTC.

This rearrangement joins TRBV3-1 (or the pseudogene TRBV3-2) to TRBJ1-1; 8 bases match TRBD1. This CDR3 is built from 15 residues. Germline CDR1 is LGHDT and CDR2 is YNNKEL (reference sequence). The junction had 7 bases not matched to a gene; V was cut back by 3 bases and J by 4 bases. The chain's CDR3 is CASSQGAGGSTEAFF. The CDR3 region has the DNA TGTGCCAGCAGCCAGGGGGCAGGGGGCTCCACTGAAGCTTTCTTT.

This clone has just one count. Written as DNA, the CDR3 is TGTGCCAGCAGTTCCGGGACAGGAAGACCCTACGAGCAGTACTTC. Encoded protein: CASSSGTGRPYEQYF. The gene calls are TRBV6-6 and TRBJ2-7, with 8 bases identical to TRBD1. The CDR3 totals 15 residues. Germline values: CDR1 MNHNY, CDR2 SVGAGI (reference sequence). The V segment lost 4 bases and the J segment 2 bases; nucleotides outside the gene matches: 7.

The V gene is TRBV11-3, the J gene TRBJ2-7; 14 positions match TRBD2. The CDR3 extends over 16 amino acids. V trimming: 3 bases; J trimming: 3 bases; junction bases outside the gene matches: 4. CDR1 and CDR2 (germline): SGHNT, YENEEA. The CDR3 DNA sequence: TGTGCCAGCAGCTTCCGTGGGACTAGCGGGAGCTACGAGCAGTACTTC. Translated, it gives CASSFRGTSGSYEQYF.

This chain joins TRBV4-1 and TRBJ2-4, with TRBD1 identical over 9 bases. The V gene's germline CDR1 is MGHRA and CDR2 YSYEKL. The CDR3 consists of 19 residues. With 0 bases clipped from V and 1 base from J, the junction kept 10 bases outside the gene matches. For the CDR3, the DNA is TGCGCCAGCAGCCAAGATAGGAGCCGCGGACAGGGGGCCAAAAACATTCAGTACTTC. It is translated as CASSQDRSRGQGAKNIQYF.

V gene TRBV30 combines with J gene TRBJ2-7; tentatively, D is TRBD2 (5 bases). The V and J ends lost 8 bases and 0 bases respectively, with 14 bases between them. The germline CDR1 and CDR2 sequences are GTSNPN and SVGIG (reference sequence). This CDR3 region has 13 residues. The CDR3 DNA reads TGTGCCCCGACGAGGGCCAGCTCCTACGAGCAGTACTTC. Amino acid sequence: CAPTRASSYEQYF.

The V call is TRBV7-2, the J call TRBJ1-4; TRBD1 agrees at 8 bases. The V segment lost 4 bases and the J segment 7 bases; nucleotides outside the gene matches: 5. Germline CDR1 and CDR2: SGHTA and FQGNSA. The CDR3 covers 14 residues. Written as DNA, the CDR3 is TGTGCCAGCAGCTGGACAGGGAGGGGTGAAAAACTGTTTTTT. Encoded protein: CASSWTGRGEKLFF.

V is TRBV11-2 and J is TRBJ1-3; the D gene is possibly TRBD1 (6 bases). Trimming stripped 2 bases from V and 2 bases from J, with 10 bases between. The germline V gene has CDR1 SGHAT and CDR2 FQNNGV. This CDR3 region has 15 residues. CDR3 coding DNA: TGTGCCAGCAGCTTACGGGGGGGCCCTGGAAACACCATATATTTT. It translates to CASSLRGGPGNTIYF. Using reference TRBV11-2 and TRBJ1-3 for the parts outside the CDR3, the full variable domain is EAGVAQSPRYKIIEKRQSVAFWCNPISGHATLYWYQQILGQGPKLLIQFQNNGVVDDSQLPKDRFSAERLKGVDSTLKIQPAKLEDSAVYLCASSLRGGPGNTIYFGEGSWLTVV.

The chain couples TRBV9 to TRBJ1-6; unclear D gene. Germline V lookup: CDR1 SGDLS, CDR2 YYNGEE. The CDR3 extends over 13 amino acids. Between the trimmed V and J ends, which lost 4 bases and 13 bases, there was a span of 15 bases. The CDR3, as DNA: TGTGCCAGCAGCACACAACTCCAGGTCCCCCTCCACTTT. Translated: CASSTQLQVPLHF.